This T cell receptor beta chain was identified in a study of blood T cell repertoires in COVID-19. Turning to the study itself: Researchers got acute and convalescent COVID-19 samples from the United States, Italy and Spain. PBMCs, B-cell-depleted T cells, or T cells were the source of the cDNA or gDNA that made up the material.

How the authors handled the data: Reference gene primer amplification yielded estimated nucleated cell counts. TCRdb's table, derived via immunoSEQ multiplex PCR, lists solely in-frame clones and lacks some. The V and J calls and clone size come from that table; D and trimming were worked out from the DNA. Among 300,000 to 450,000 clones listed, more than 70% were seen once. The TCR was taken from a woman aged 25 to 39 with COVID-19, enrolled during active disease. The sample was peripheral blood.

The CDR3 DNA follows: TGTGCCTGGATTGACCTGACAGGGCGTCACTATGGCTACACCTTC. Protein sequence: CAWIDLTGRHYGYTF. This chain joins TRBV30 and TRBJ1-2; 7 bases are a match to TRBD1. The V gene end was trimmed by 4 bases and the J gene end by 3 bases; junction bases not matched to a gene: 11. Germline V gene lookup returns CDR1 GTSNPN and CDR2 SVGIG (reference sequence). This CDR3 has 15 amino acids. Together with reference TRBV30 and TRBJ1-2, the CDR3 gives the full variable domain: SQTIHQWPATLVQPVGSPLSLECTVEGTSNPNLYWYRQAAGRGLQLLFYSVGIGQISSEVPQNLSASRPQDRQFILSSKKLLLSDSGFYLCAWIDLTGRHYGYTFGSGTRLTVV.